This entry describes one T cell receptor (beta chain). No antigen is known for it. The 5'RACE method, run with constant-segment primers, produced TCR alpha and TCR beta cDNA libraries (carrying sample barcodes and UMIs). TCRdb recomputed calls from the 5' RACE reads with MiXCR, one row per CDR3 protein. The table lists 350,000 to 450,000 distinct CDR3 sequences, roughly 14% of them singletons. The data were taken from a study of T-cell memory formation after mild COVID-19. The germline V and J ends were trimmed by 3 bases and 4 bases, with 23 bases remaining between them. This CDR3 contains 18 residues. Germline V gene lookup returns CDR1 MNHEY and CDR2 SMNVEV (reference sequence). Broader study findings: Mainly in CM and EM were contracting CD4+ clones; CD8+ were in EMRA. Cross-reactive memory appears to have joined, as suggested by some responding clones showing up in pre-infection memory. While clones contracting from day 15 to 85 were balanced between CD4 and CD8, later expanders leaned CD4+.

The chain carries TRBV27 and TRBJ2-3; TRBD2 is a possible D gene (6 bases). This receptor was identified in a man between 18 and 35 years old who had mild COVID-19 (a few samples of this study predate the infection). Cell type and time point are not known. The sequenced material came from PBMCs or a T cell subset sorted from them (not recorded which). The CDR3: CASSFSSRWGVISDTQYF. CDR3 sequence (DNA): TGTGCCAGCAGTTTCTCAAGCCGATGGGGGGTTATCTCAGATACGCAGTATTTT.